These 8 T cell receptor beta chains were all obtained from the same sample, sequenced in a study of blood T cell repertoires in COVID-19. Assay used: immunoSEQ multiplex PCR; TCRdb lists only in-frame clones, some missing. Of under 250,000 clones listed, 70% to 90% were seen once; the top ten hold about 1.6%. Sequencing was carried out using PBMCs or T cells enriched from blood (not recorded which). Every receptor here comes from a man aged 35-49 years who had recovered from COVID-19.

V usage is TRBV4-2 and J usage is TRBJ2-7, with 7 bases fitting TRBD1. Trimming cost V 0 bases and J 0 bases; bases outside gene matches: 5. Germline V CDR1 and CDR2: LGHNA, YNFKEQ. This CDR3 spans 16 amino acids. CDR3 nucleotides: TGTGCCAGCAGCCAAGATTTAGGGGGCGGCTCCTACGAGCAGTACTTC. Amino acids: CASSQDLGGGSYEQYF.

The chain employs TRBV9 and TRBJ1-4; D is unresolved. The V end was cut by 2 bases, the J end by 2 bases, with 10 bases between. Germline loops: CDR1 SGDLS, CDR2 YYNGEE. The CDR3 has 15 amino acids. Written as DNA, the CDR3 is TGTGCCAGCAGCGTCAAAGAGTCGACTAATGAAAAACTGTTTTTT. As protein: CASSVKESTNEKLFF.

This chain links TRBV4-1 with TRBJ1-2; D possibly corresponds to TRBD1 (5 bases). This CDR3 comprises 14 residues. Germline CDR1 reads MGHRA; CDR2 reads YSYEKL. V was cut by 0 bases and J by 2 bases, with 7 bases left in between. The CDR3 region is CASSQDGGNYGYTF. The CDR3 DNA is TGCGCCAGCAGCCAAGACGGGGGGAACTATGGCTACACCTTC.

The V and J genes are TRBV7-8 and TRBJ1-2; D gene ambiguous. V was cut by 5 bases and J by 3 bases, with 16 bases left in between. CDR1 SGHVS and CDR2 FQNEAQ come from the germline V gene. This CDR3 has 15 residues. The CDR3: CASSTRLGRDYGYTF. The DNA for the CDR3 is TGTGCCAGCAGCACCCGTCTCGGGAGGGACTATGGCTACACCTTC.

The rearrangement joins TRBV5-4 to TRBJ1-1, with TRBD1 matching over 8 bases. Germline-derived CDR1 and CDR2 are SGHNT and YYREEE (reference sequence). The CDR3 is made up of 15 amino acids. V lost 0 bases to trimming and J lost 5 bases; unmatched junction nucleotides: 6. The CDR3 coding sequence is TGTGCCAGCAGCTTGGTCGTGACAGGGGTAACTGAAGCTTTCTTT. This gives the protein CASSLVVTGVTEAFF.

Here the CDR3 reads CASSPGGPRETQYF. The CDR3 nucleotides are TGTGCCAGCAGCCCGGGGGGCCCCCGGGAGACCCAGTACTTC. The rearrangement joins TRBV4-2 to TRBJ2-5; D is possibly TRBD2 (7 bases). This CDR3 contains 14 residues. V lost 4 bases to trimming and J lost 5 bases, with 14 bases between them. Germline-derived CDR1 and CDR2 are LGHNA and YNFKEQ.

The chain combines TRBV10-3 with TRBJ1-3, with D perhaps matching TRBD1 (5 bases). V gave up 4 bases and J gave up 1 base, with 11 bases separating them. Germline CDR1 ENHRY, CDR2 SYGVKD. The CDR3 sequence is 15 residues long. Here the CDR3 DNA reads TGTGCCATCAGTGTAGACAGAATGTCTGGAAACACCATATATTTT. This sequence encodes CAISVDRMSGNTIYF.

The CDR3 protein is CASSYGQGADTQYF. The CDR3 coding sequence is TGTGCCAGCAGTTACGGGCAGGGTGCAGATACGCAGTATTTT. The rearrangement uses TRBV6-5 and TRBJ2-3; possible D gene TRBD1, 5 bases. CDR1 is MNHEY and CDR2 is SVGAGI in the germline V gene. The CDR3 is 14 amino acids. V was clipped by 2 bases and J by 4 bases, with 10 bases between them.